This T cell receptor beta chain was recovered during a study of spatial heterogeneity in lung cancer. Individual TCR cDNA molecules each bore their own unique molecular identifier. TCRdb recomputed calls from the 5' RACE reads with MiXCR, one row per CDR3 protein. Of tens of thousands of distinct CDR3 sequences detected, around 12% appear once; the ten largest clones hold around 4.3%. General study findings and limits: Ubiquitous, expanded tumor-derived TCRs were more frequently observed in blood at resection than at follow-up.

J gave up 5 bases and V 5 bases, and 8 bases lay outside the gene matches. The CDR3 spans 15 residues. Germline assignment: CDR1 SSHAT and CDR2 FNYEAQ (reference sequence). This clonotype was counted a few times. Antigen: not known. As to time point: sample taken at primary tumor resection. Without sorting, whole RNA was sequenced from tumor, nontumor lung or frozen PBMC. The clonotype was recovered from a male donor with early-stage non-small cell lung cancer. The sample here was PBMCs, taken at surgery. The rearrangement uses TRBV7-7 and TRBJ2-5, with 10 nucleotides matching TRBD1. In nucleotides, the CDR3 is TGTGCCAGCAGCCCCGGACAGGGGGGGAGGGAGACCCAGTACTTC. Protein: CASSPGQGGRETQYF. Drawing the rest from reference TRBV7-7 and TRBJ2-5, the complete variable domain is GAGVSQSPRYKVTKRGQDVTLRCDPISSHATLYWYQQALGQGPEFLTYFNYEAQPDKSGLPSDRFSAERPEGSISTLTIQRTEQRDSAMYRCASSPGQGGRETQYFGPGTRLLVL.